This T cell receptor (beta chain) was profiled in a study of OX40 agonist ivuxolimab in advanced cancers. On the study more broadly: Those enrolled were about 82% male, with a mean age of 60 years and ages from about 20 to 85. Two patients with cutaneous melanoma and one with hepatocellular carcinoma, three in total, showed partial responses.

Sequencing was performed with immunoSEQ multiplex PCR; in TCRdb, only in-frame clones are kept and a portion is missing. The sample lists 25,000 to 35,000 clones, more than 70% occurring once. The ends were cut back, 0 bases at V and 0 bases at J, with 9 bases in the middle. CDR1 and CDR2 (germline): LGHNA, YSLEER. The CDR3 totals 15 residues. This specimen was CD4+ or CD8+ T cells sorted from blood, taken in a trial of the OX40 agonist ivuxolimab. This clonotype was obtained from an adult with an advanced solid tumor such as melanoma, head and neck, liver or kidney cancer. The chain carries TRBV4-3 and TRBJ2-7; no clear D. In nucleotides, the CDR3 is TGCGCCAGCAGCCAAGATAGGGTTTTCTCCTACGAGCAGTACTTC. This sequence encodes CASSQDRVFSYEQYF.